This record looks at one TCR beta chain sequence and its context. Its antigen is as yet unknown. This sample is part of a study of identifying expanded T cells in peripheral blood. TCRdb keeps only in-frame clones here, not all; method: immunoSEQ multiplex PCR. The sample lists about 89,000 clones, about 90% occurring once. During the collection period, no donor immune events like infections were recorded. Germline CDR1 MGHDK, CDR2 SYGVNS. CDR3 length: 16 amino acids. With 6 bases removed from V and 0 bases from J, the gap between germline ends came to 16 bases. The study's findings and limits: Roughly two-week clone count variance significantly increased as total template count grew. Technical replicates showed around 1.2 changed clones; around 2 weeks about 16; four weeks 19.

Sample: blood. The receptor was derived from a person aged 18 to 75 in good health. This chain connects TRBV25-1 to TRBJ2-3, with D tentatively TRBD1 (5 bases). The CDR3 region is CASRRQQETSTDTQYF. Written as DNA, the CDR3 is TGTGCCAGCAGAAGGCAACAGGAAACTAGCACAGATACGCAGTATTTT. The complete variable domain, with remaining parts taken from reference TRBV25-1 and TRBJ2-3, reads EADIYQTPRYLVIGTGKKITLECSQTMGHDKMYWYQQDPGMELHLIHYSYGVNSTEKGDLSSESTVSRIRTEHFPLTLESARPSHTSQYLCASRRQQETSTDTQYFGPGTRLTVL.